This entry features one TCR beta chain sequence. CDR1 and CDR2 from the germline V gene are SNHLY and FYNNEI. The CDR3 loop spans 12 amino acids. V gave up 2 bases and J gave up 0 bases, with 2 bases separating them. The entry originates in a study of cytomegalovirus exposure and HLA in healthy donors. The study ran its PCR with 60 Vbeta and 13 Jbeta primers. Method: immunoSEQ multiplex PCR; TCRdb's copy keeps in-frame clones and lacks some. Found here are roughly 87,000 clones, over 60% of them singletons; the top ten hold 4.2%. V and J are TRBV2 and TRBJ2-7; D unclear. Sequencing was performed on PBMCs. The receptor's source is a man between 60 and 75 years old in good health and CMV-seronegative. In DNA form, the CDR3 reads TGTGCCAGCAGTGAACTCTCCTACGAGCAGTACTTC. Translating it yields CASSELSYEQYF.